One T cell receptor (beta chain) is described in this entry. Its antigen is not identified. CDR1 and CDR2 from the germline V gene are DFQATT and SNEGSKA (reference sequence). The trim removed 8 bases at V and 4 bases at J, leaving 16 bases unmatched. The CDR3 consists of 15 residues. Primed by a sample-barcoded 5' primer and a J-beta primer mix, a second PCR proceeded for 7 to 11 cycles. MiXCR was run by TCRdb on the 5' RACE reads, yielding one entry per CDR3 protein. The sample has more than 900,000 distinct CDR3 sequences, just under 30% seen once; the top ten hold roughly 10%. These data belong to a study of blood T cells in healthy people across ages. Overall study findings and caveats: Comparison with aged donors showed that long-lived donors had more naive CD4+ cells and higher diversity. Measured against age, TCR beta diversity per million T cells decreased in a roughly linear manner.

This same sample was also taken into another study, of T cells of mothers and their children. That paper notes: For the second PCR, the M1S primer put in sample barcodes and 2-4 random nucleotides.

Material: blood. The TCR was taken from a woman aged 40 to 50 in good health. V and J are TRBV20-1 and TRBJ1-2; 7 bases align to TRBD1. The CDR3 spells CSTSNTGEEGYGYTF. The CDR3 coding sequence is TGCAGTACATCGAATACAGGGGAAGAAGGCTATGGCTACACCTTC.